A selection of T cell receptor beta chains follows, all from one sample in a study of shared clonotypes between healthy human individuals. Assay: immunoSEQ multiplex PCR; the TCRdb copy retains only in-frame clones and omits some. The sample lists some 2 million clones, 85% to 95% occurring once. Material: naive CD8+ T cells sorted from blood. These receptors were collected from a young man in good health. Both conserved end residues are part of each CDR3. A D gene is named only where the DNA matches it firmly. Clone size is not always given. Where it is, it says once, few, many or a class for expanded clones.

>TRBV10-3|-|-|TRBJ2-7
CASQGASGDSYEQYF
TGTGCCTCACAGGGGGCTAGCGGGGACTCCTACGAGCAGTACTTC
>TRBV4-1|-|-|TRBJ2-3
CASSQDYRPPTSTDTQYF
TGCGCCAGCAGCCAAGATTATAGACCCCCAACTAGCACAGATACGCAGTATTTT
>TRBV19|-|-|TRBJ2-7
CASSIVGGSYEQYF
TGTGCCAGTAGTATCGTGGGGGGATCCTACGAGCAGTACTTC
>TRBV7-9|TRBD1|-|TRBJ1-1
CASSSYDRGVAEAFF
TGTGCCAGCAGCTCATACGACAGGGGGGTCGCTGAAGCTTTCTTT
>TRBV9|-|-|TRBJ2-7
CASSVASRGYEQYF
TGTGCCAGCAGCGTAGCGAGCCGCGGCTACGAGCAGTACTTC
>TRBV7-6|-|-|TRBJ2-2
CASSFFGDNTGELFF
TGTGCCAGCAGCTTCTTCGGGGATAACACCGGGGAGCTGTTTTTT
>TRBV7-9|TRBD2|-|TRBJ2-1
CASSLKPAAGDEQFF
TGTGCCAGCAGCTTAAAACCAGCAGCGGGAGATGAGCAGTTCTTC
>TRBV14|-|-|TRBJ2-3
CASSQAPGLDTQYF
TGTGCCAGCAGCCAAGCCCCAGGGTTAGATACGCAGTATTTT
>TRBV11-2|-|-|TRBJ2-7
CASSLGMVEQYF
TGTGCCAGCAGCTTAGGAATGGTCGAGCAGTACTTC
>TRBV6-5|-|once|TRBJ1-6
CASSYRGVGGPLHF
TGTGCCAGCAGTTACCGGGGCGTCGGAGGACCCCTCCACTTT
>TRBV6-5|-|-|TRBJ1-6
CASSYFQGSSPLHF
TGTGCCAGCAGTTACTTCCAGGGTTCATCACCCCTCCACTTT
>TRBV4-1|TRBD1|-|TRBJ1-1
CASSHPRGAEGAFF
TGCGCCAGCAGCCACCCCAGGGGGGCCGAGGGAGCTTTCTTT
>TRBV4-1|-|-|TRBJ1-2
CASTPSGGGSPYGYTF
TGCGCCAGCACCCCTTCGGGGGGGGGTTCCCCTTATGGCTACACCTTC
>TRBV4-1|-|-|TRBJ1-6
CASSQEHAGYNSPLHF
TGCGCCAGCAGCCAAGAACATGCAGGCTATAATTCACCCCTCCACTTT
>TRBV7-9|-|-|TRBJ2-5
CASSLVIGGYQETQYF
TGTGCCAGCAGCTTAGTTATCGGGGGATATCAAGAGACCCAGTACTTC
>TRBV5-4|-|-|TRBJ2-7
CASSLVAGSSYEQYF
TGTGCCAGCAGCTTGGTTGCGGGCAGCTCCTACGAGCAGTACTTC
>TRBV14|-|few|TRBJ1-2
CASSQDGNYGYTF
TGTGCCAGCAGCCAAGACGGTAACTATGGCTACACCTTC
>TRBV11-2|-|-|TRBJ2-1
CASSLPGLAYNEQFF
TGTGCCAGCAGCTTACCGGGACTGGCCTACAATGAGCAGTTCTTC
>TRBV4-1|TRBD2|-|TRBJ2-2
CASSPPTSGRAGGELFF
TGCGCCAGCAGCCCCCCAACTAGCGGGAGGGCCGGCGGGGAGCTGTTTTTT
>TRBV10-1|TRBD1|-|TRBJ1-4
CASSSSGTGNEKLFF
TGCGCCAGCAGTTCATCCGGGACAGGGAATGAAAAACTGTTTTTT
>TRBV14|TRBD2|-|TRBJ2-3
CASSLAGGSVFDTQYF
TGTGCCAGCAGCTTAGCGGGAGGGTCCGTTTTCGATACGCAGTATTTT
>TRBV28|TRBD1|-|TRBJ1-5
CASILGQGVSLPQHF
TGTGCCAGCATTTTAGGACAGGGGGTTTCCTTGCCCCAGCATTTT
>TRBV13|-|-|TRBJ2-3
CASSRQEDNTDTQYF
TGTGCCAGCAGCCGACAGGAAGATAACACAGATACGCAGTATTTT
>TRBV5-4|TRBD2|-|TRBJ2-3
CASSPTGGPGSTDTQYF
TGTGCCAGCAGCCCAACGGGGGGGCCCGGCAGCACAGATACGCAGTATTTT
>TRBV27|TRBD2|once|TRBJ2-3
CASSIKVLAGATDTQYF
TGTGCCAGCAGCATCAAGGTACTAGCGGGGGCAACAGATACGCAGTATTTT
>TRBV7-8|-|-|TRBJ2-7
CASSLVGGYEQYF
TGTGCCAGCAGCTTAGTTGGGGGCTACGAGCAGTACTTC
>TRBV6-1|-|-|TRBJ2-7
CASSEEPLSSYEQYF
TGTGCCAGCAGTGAGGAACCCCTGAGCTCCTACGAGCAGTACTTC
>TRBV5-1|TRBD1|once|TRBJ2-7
CASTLGQGPPYEQYF
TGCGCCAGCACCTTGGGACAGGGGCCGCCCTACGAGCAGTACTTC
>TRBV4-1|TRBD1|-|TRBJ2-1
CASSPQGRQGNNEQFF
TGCGCCAGCAGCCCGCAGGGGCGACAGGGAAACAATGAGCAGTTCTTC
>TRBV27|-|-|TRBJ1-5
CASSLVGADQPQHF
TGTGCCAGCAGTTTGGTAGGGGCGGATCAGCCCCAGCATTTT
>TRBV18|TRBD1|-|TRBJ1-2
CASSPLDRGDGYTF
TGTGCCAGCTCACCCTTGGACAGGGGGGATGGCTACACCTTC
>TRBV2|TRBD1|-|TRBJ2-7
CASRTGTAYEQYF
TGTGCCAGCAGGACAGGGACGGCCTACGAGCAGTACTTC
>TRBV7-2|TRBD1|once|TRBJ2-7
CASSFQGATYEQYF
TGTGCCAGCAGCTTCCAGGGGGCAACGTACGAGCAGTACTTC
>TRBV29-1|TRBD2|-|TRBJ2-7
CSVASGVEQYF
TGCAGCGTGGCTAGCGGGGTAGAGCAGTACTTC
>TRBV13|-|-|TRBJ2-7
CASSFAVGGAHEQYF
TGTGCCAGCAGCTTTGCGGTCGGGGGAGCCCACGAGCAGTACTTC
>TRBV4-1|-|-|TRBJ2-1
CASSQGVLEGVVGEQFF
TGCGCCAGCAGCCAGGGTGTTCTCGAGGGAGTGGTAGGTGAGCAGTTCTTC
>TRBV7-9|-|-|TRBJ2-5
CASSHAVEETQYF
TGTGCCAGCAGCCATGCGGTTGAGGAGACCCAGTACTTC
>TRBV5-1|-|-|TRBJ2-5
CASSLDRAPKGTQYF
TGCGCCAGCAGCTTGGATCGAGCACCGAAGGGGACCCAGTACTTC
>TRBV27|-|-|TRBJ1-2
CASSLYGLGYGYTF
TGTGCCAGCAGTTTATATGGGCTCGGTTATGGCTACACCTTC
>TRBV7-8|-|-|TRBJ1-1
CASSSGWMNTEAFF
TGTGCCAGCAGCTCAGGGTGGATGAACACTGAAGCTTTCTTT
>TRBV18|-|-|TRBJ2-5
CASSPKQGPLGETQYF
TGTGCCAGCTCACCAAAGCAGGGTCCCCTAGGGGAGACCCAGTACTTC
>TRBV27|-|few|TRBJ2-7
CASSLGPSYEQYF
TGTGCCAGCAGTTTAGGGCCCTCCTACGAGCAGTACTTC
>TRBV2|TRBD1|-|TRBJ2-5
CASKTGEGQETQYF
TGTGCCAGCAAAACAGGGGAAGGCCAAGAGACCCAGTACTTC
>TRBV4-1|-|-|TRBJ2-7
CASSQDLGGYEQYF
TGCGCCAGCAGCCAAGACCTTGGGGGCTACGAGCAGTACTTC
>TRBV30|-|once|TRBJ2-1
CAWGGQSREQFF
TGTGCCTGGGGAGGGCAGTCTAGGGAGCAGTTCTTC
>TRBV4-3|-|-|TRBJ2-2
CASSQEPAYSDTGELFF
TGCGCCAGCAGCCAAGAACCAGCATATAGCGACACCGGGGAGCTGTTTTTT
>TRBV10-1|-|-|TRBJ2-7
CASSEKQVPYEQYF
TGCGCCAGCAGTGAGAAACAGGTGCCCTACGAGCAGTACTTC
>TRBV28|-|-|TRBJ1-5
CASSLRQGNQPQHF
TGTGCCAGCAGTTTACGACAGGGCAATCAGCCCCAGCATTTT
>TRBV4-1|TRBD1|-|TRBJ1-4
CASSQGWTGGDEKLFF
TGCGCCAGCAGCCAAGGATGGACAGGGGGGGATGAAAAACTGTTTTTT
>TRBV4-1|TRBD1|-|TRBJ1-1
CASSQVAGQGRRGTEAFF
TGCGCCAGCAGCCAAGTCGCGGGACAGGGAAGAAGAGGAACTGAAGCTTTCTTT
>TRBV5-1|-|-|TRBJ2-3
CASSPERVNADTQYF
TGCGCCAGCAGCCCGGAGCGGGTCAACGCTGATACGCAGTATTTT
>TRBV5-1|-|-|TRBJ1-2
CASSLDWLTNYGYTF
TGCGCCAGCAGCTTAGACTGGCTAACTAACTATGGCTACACCTTC